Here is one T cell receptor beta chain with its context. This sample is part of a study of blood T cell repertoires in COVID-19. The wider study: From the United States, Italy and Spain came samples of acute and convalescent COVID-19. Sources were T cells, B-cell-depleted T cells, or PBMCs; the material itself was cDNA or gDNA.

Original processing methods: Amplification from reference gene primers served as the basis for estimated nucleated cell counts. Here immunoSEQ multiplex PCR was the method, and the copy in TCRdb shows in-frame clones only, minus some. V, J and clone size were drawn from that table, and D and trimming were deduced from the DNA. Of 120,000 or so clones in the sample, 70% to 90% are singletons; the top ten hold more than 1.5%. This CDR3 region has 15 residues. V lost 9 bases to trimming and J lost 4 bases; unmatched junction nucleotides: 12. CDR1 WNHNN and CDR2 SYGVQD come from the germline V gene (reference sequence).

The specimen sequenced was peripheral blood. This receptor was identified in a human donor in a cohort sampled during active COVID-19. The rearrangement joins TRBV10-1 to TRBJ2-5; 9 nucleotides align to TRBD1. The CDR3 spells CARNTPGQGTETQYF. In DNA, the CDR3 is TGCGCCAGAAATACCCCGGGACAGGGAACAGAGACCCAGTACTTC.